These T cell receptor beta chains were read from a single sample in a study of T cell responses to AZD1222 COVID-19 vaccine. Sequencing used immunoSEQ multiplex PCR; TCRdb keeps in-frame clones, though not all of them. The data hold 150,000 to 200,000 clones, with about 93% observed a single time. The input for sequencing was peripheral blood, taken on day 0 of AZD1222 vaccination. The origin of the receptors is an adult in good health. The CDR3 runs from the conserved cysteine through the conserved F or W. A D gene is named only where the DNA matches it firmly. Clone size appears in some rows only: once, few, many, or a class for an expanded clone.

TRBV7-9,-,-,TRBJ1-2,CASSLDATASGYTF,TGTGCCAGCAGCTTAGACGCCACGGCGTCAGGCTACACCTTC
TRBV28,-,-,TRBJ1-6,CASSSGESENSPLHF,TGTGCCAGCAGTTCTGGGGAGTCGGAGAATTCACCCCTCCACTTT
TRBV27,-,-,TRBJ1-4,CASSLRGRRGNEKLFF,TGTGCCAGCAGTTTAAGGGGTAGGAGGGGTAATGAAAAACTGTTTTTT
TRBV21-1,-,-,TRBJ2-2,CASSKGRGRRITGELFF,TGTGCCAGCAGCAAAGGTCGGGGTAGAAGGATCACCGGGGAGCTGTTTTTT
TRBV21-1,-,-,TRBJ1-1,CASTAREAFF,TGTGCCAGCACAGCTCGTGAAGCTTTCTTT
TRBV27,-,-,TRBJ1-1,CASSINRVKDTEAFF,TGTGCCAGCAGTATAAACAGGGTTAAGGACACTGAAGCTTTCTTT
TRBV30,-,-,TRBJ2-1,CAWSGSSYNEQFF,TGTGCCTGGAGCGGAAGCTCCTACAATGAGCAGTTCTTC
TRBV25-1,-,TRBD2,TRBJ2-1,CASELAGVSNEQFF,TGTGCCAGCGAACTAGCGGGAGTAAGCAATGAGCAGTTCTTC
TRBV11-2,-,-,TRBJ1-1,CASSLGLQGLEAFF,TGTGCCAGCAGCTTAGGTCTTCAGGGGCTGGAAGCTTTCTTT
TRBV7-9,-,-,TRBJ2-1,CATDYNEQFF,TGTGCCACCGACTACAATGAGCAGTTCTTC
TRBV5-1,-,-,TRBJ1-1,CASSLTVVNTEAFF,TGCGCCAGCAGCTTGACCGTCGTGAACACTGAAGCTTTCTTT
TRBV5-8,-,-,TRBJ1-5,CASSFLTDPAHNQPQHF,TGTGCCAGCAGCTTTTTGACAGACCCAGCGCACAATCAGCCCCAGCATTTT
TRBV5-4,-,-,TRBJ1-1,CASNPGTNTEAFF,TGTGCCAGCAACCCCGGGACGAACACTGAAGCTTTCTTT
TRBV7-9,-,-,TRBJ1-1,CASSRFNTEAFF,TGTGCCAGCAGCCGTTTTAACACTGAAGCTTTCTTT
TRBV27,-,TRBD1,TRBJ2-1,CASGDRFDEQFF,TGTGCCAGCGGGGACAGGTTCGATGAGCAGTTCTTC
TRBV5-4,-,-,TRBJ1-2,CASSPGGGGSYGYTF,TGTGCCAGCAGCCCCGGGGGGGGCGGCTCCTATGGCTACACCTTC
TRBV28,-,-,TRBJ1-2,CASSLRAQGTPIF,TGTGCCAGCAGTTTAAGGGCACAGGGAACCCCCATCTTC
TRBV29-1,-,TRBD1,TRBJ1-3,CSVGQGGAGNTIYF,TGCAGCGTCGGACAGGGAGGGGCTGGAAACACCATATATTTT
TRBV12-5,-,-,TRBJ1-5,CASGNDVIQPQHF,TGTGCTAGTGGTAATGATGTGATTCAGCCCCAGCATTTT
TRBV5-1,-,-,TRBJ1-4,CASSVQGFNEKLFF,TGCGCCAGCAGCGTACAGGGATTTAATGAAAAACTGTTTTTT
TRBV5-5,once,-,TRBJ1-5,CATLCGHF,TGTGCCACCCTATGCGGGCATTTT
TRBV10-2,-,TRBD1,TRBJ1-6,CASRDRVDSPLHF,TGCGCCAGCAGGGACAGGGTCGACTCACCCCTCCACTTT
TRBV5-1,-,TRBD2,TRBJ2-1,CASRPGTSGSGEQFF,TGCGCCAGCAGACCTGGGACTAGCGGGAGTGGTGAGCAGTTCTTC
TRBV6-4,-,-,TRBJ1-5,CASRARVGSNQPQHF,TGTGCCAGCAGAGCCAGGGTTGGAAGCAATCAGCCCCAGCATTTT
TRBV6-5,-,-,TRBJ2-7,CATGLGLGANEQYF,TGTGCTACCGGCCTTGGACTGGGAGCCAACGAGCAGTACTTC
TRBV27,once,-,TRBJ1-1,CASSLAELSEAFF,TGTGCCAGCAGTTTGGCCGAGTTATCTGAAGCTTTCTTT
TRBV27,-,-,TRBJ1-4,CASSFARGTNEKLFF,TGTGCCAGCAGTTTTGCGAGGGGGACTAATGAAAAACTGTTTTTT